This TCR beta chain came from a study of T-cell memory formation after mild COVID-19. This clonotype was picked up a small number of times. Its antigen is not known. One entry per CDR3 protein results from TCRdb running MiXCR on the 5' RACE reads. The sample contains about 290,000 distinct CDR3 sequences, 15% of which appear only once. Study-level results: Pre-infection memory held some responding clones, suggesting pre-existing cross-reactive T cells responded. Nothing showed for sure that second-wave clones peaking on day 37 were SARS-CoV-2 specific. From day 15 to 85, contracting clones were balanced between CD4 and CD8, whereas later expanders leaned toward CD4+. The main location of contracting CD4+ clones was CM and EM, and that of contracting CD8+ clones was EMRA.

Sequences were obtained from PBMCs or a T cell subset sorted from them (not recorded which). The sequence derives from a young man who had mild COVID-19 (a few samples of this study predate the infection). Cell type and time point are not known.

CDR3 region: CASVRQTLTEAFF. CDR3 DNA sequence: TGTGCCAGCGTCCGACAGACTCTCACTGAAGCTTTCTTT. The V and J genes are TRBV6-2 or TRBV6-3 and TRBJ1-1; the D gene is possibly TRBD1 (5 bases). V was trimmed by 8 bases and J by 4 bases, leaving 14 bases between them. Looked up from germline, CDR1 is MNHEY and CDR2 is SVGEGT. The CDR3 extends over 13 amino acids.